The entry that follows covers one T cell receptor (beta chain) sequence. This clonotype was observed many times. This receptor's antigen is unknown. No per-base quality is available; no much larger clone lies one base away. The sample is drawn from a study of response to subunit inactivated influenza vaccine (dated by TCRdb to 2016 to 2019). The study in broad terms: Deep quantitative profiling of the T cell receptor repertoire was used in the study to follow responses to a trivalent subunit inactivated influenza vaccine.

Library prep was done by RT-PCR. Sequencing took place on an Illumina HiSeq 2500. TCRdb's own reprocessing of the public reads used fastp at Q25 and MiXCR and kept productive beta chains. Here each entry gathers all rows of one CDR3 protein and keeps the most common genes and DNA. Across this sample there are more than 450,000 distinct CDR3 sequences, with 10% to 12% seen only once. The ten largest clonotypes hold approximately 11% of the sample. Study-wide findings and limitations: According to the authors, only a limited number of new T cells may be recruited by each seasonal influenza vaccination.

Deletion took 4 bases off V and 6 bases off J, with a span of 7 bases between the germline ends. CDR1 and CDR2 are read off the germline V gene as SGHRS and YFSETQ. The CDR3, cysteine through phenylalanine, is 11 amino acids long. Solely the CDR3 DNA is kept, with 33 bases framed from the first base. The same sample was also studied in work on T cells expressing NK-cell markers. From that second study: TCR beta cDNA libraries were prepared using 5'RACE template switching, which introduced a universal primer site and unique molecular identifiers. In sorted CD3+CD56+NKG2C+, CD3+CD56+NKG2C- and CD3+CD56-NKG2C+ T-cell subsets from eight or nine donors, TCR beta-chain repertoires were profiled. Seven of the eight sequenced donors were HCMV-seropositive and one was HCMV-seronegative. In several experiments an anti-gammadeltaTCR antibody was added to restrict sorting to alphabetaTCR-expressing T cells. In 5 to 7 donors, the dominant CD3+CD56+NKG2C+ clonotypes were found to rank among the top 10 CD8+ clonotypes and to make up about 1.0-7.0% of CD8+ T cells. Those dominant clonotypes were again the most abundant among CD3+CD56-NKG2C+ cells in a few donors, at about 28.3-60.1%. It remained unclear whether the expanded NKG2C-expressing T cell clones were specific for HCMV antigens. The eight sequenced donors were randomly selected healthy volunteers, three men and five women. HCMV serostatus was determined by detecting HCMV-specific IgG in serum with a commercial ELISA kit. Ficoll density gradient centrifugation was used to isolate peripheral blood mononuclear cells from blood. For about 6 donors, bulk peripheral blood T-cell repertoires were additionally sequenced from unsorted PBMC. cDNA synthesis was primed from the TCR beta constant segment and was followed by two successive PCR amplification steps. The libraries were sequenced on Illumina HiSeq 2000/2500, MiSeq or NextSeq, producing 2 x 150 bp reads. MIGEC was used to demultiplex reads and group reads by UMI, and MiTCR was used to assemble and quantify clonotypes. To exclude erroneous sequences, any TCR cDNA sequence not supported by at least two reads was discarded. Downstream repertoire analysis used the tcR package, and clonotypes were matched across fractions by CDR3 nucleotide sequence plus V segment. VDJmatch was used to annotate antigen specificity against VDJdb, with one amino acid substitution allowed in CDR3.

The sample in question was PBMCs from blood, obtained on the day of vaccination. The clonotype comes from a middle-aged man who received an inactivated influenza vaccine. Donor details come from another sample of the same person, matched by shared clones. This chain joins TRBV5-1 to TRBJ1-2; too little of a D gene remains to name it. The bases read TGCGCCAGCAGCAACCGGGATGGCTACACCTTC. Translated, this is CASSNRDGYTF.